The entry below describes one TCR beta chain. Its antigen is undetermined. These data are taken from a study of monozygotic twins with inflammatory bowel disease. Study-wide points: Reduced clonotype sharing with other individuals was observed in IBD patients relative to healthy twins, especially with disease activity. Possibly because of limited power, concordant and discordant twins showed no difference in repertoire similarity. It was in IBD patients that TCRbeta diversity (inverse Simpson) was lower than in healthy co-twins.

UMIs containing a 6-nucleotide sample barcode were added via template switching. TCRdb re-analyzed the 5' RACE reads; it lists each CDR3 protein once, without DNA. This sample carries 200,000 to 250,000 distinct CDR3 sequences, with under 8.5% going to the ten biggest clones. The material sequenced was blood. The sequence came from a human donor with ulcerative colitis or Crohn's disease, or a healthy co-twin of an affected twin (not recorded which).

The CDR3 sequence is CASSQGTSGVYDTQYF. The chain has TRBV18 and TRBJ2-3; the TRBD2 assignment by TCRdb is unverifiable without DNA. This CDR3 is built from 16 residues. The germline CDR1 and CDR2 sequences are KGHSH and LQKENI.